Listed below are T cell receptor beta chains from one sample, sequenced in a study of blood T cell repertoires in COVID-19. The repertoire was sequenced with immunoSEQ multiplex PCR; TCRdb's copy has only in-frame clones and lacks some. The data contain 100,000 to 150,000 clones, 70% to 90% of them singletons. Sequences were obtained from peripheral blood. All receptors derive from a woman in her sixties or seventies with acute or convalescent COVID-19. The CDR3 runs from the conserved cysteine through the conserved F or W. A D gene is named only where the DNA matches it firmly. For some rows the clone size is stated as once, few or many, or as a class when expanded; others skip it.

V	J	size	D	DNA	CDR3
TRBV18	TRBJ1-1	.	.	TGTGCCAGCTCACCGGGGATGGGACTTACGAACACTGAAGCTTTCTTT	CASSPGMGLTNTEAFF
TRBV6-5	TRBJ1-5	.	.	TGTGCCAGCACCAATCGACAGGGCAATCAGCCCCAGCATTTT	CASTNRQGNQPQHF
TRBV2	TRBJ2-1	.	TRBD2	TGTGCCAGCAGACTAGCGGGAGTCGATGAGCAGTTCTTC	CASRLAGVDEQFF
TRBV5-6	TRBJ2-1	.	TRBD2	TGTGCCAGCAGCCGTCGTTCTATAGCGGGAGGGAGTTACAATGAGCAGTTCTTC	CASSRRSIAGGSYNEQFF
TRBV5-4	TRBJ1-1	.	.	TGTGCCAGCAGCTTGGGGGCGGTCAGGGGCGACACTGAAGCTTTCTTT	CASSLGAVRGDTEAFF
TRBV25-1	TRBJ2-5	.	.	TGTGCCAGCGGAATGGACAATTTCCAAGAGACCCAGTACTTC	CASGMDNFQETQYF
TRBV2	TRBJ2-7	.	.	TGTGCCAGCAGGGCTTCCGTTTCCTACGAGCAGTACTTC	CASRASVSYEQYF
TRBV10-2	TRBJ1-1	.	TRBD1	TGCGCCAGCAGGGGGGACAGCCGAACCACTGAAGCTTTCTTT	CASRGDSRTTEAFF
TRBV4-1	TRBJ1-2	.	TRBD1	TGCGCCAGCAGCCAAGACCGGGACAGCGCCCTATCCAACTATGGCTACACCTTC	CASSQDRDSALSNYGYTF
TRBV10-3	TRBJ2-7	.	.	TGTGCCACCCTTAACATCGCGGGCCCATACGAGCAGTACTTC	CATLNIAGPYEQYF
TRBV19	TRBJ1-1	.	.	TGTGCCAGTAGTAAATTGCTTGGGGGGTTCGACACTGAAGCTTTCTTT	CASSKLLGGFDTEAFF
TRBV5-1	TRBJ2-3	.	.	TGCGCCAGCAGCTTGGATAGGGGATATCCAGATACGCAGTATTTT	CASSLDRGYPDTQYF
TRBV27	TRBJ1-1	.	TRBD1	TGTGCCAGCAGTCTAGGACAGGCTTACGCTGAAGCTTTCTTT	CASSLGQAYAEAFF
TRBV6-5	TRBJ1-5	few	.	TGTGCCAGCAGTTGGCAGGGTAATCAGCCCCAGCATTTT	CASSWQGNQPQHF
TRBV27	TRBJ2-3	few	.	TGTGCCAGCAGTTTAATGACTAACACAGATACGCAGTATTTT	CASSLMTNTDTQYF
TRBV6-1	TRBJ2-1	.	.	TGTGCCAGCAGTGAATTGGCGGCGGGACCCCTATACAATGAGCAGTTCTTC	CASSELAAGPLYNEQFF
TRBV2	TRBJ2-1	.	TRBD2	TGTGCCAGCAGTGAACTAGCGGGGGGATACAATGAGCAGTTCTTC	CASSELAGGYNEQFF
TRBV12-3/TRBV12-4	TRBJ2-5	.	.	TGTGCCAGCAGTTTCCGGTGGCAAGAGACCCAGTACTTC	CASSFRWQETQYF
TRBV18	TRBJ2-1	.	TRBD1	TGTGCCAGCTCAGTCGGGACAGGGACCTACAATGAGCAGTTCTTC	CASSVGTGTYNEQFF
TRBV7-3	TRBJ2-3	.	.	TGTGCCAGCAGCCGGGCCGGCGGGAGCACAGATACGCAGTATTTT	CASSRAGGSTDTQYF
TRBV15	TRBJ2-1	.	TRBD2	TGTGCCACCAGCAGAGATCGGGCCTTAGCGGGAGGGCCGGGGAATGAGCAGTTCTTC	CATSRDRALAGGPGNEQFF
TRBV18	TRBJ1-1	.	.	TGTGCCAGCTCACCACCTAGCGGGTTGAACACTGAAGCTTTCTTT	CASSPPSGLNTEAFF
TRBV18	TRBJ2-1	.	TRBD2	TGTGCCAGCTCAGCCGGGACTACCGTCTATGAGCAGTTCTTC	CASSAGTTVYEQFF
TRBV2	TRBJ2-7	.	TRBD2	TGTGCCAGCAGTGATGTACTAGCGGGAGGAAAGGGGGCCTACGAGCAGTACTTC	CASSDVLAGGKGAYEQYF
TRBV4-1	TRBJ1-2	.	.	TGCGCCAGCAGCCAACTTTCGGTCCCGGGGAATGGCTACACCTTC	CASSQLSVPGNGYTF
TRBV10-1	TRBJ2-1	.	.	TGCGCCAGCAGTGAGTCGCCGGGAACCAACAATGAGCAGTTCTTC	CASSESPGTNNEQFF
TRBV7-9	TRBJ1-2	.	.	TGTGCCAGCAGCCTAGGACAAGAAGTCTATGGCTACACCTTC	CASSLGQEVYGYTF
TRBV24-1	TRBJ2-1	.	TRBD2	TGTGCCACCAGTGAGGCATCCTCGGGACTAGCGGGAGTGAATGAGCAGTTCTTC	CATSEASSGLAGVNEQFF
TRBV30	TRBJ1-2	.	.	TGTGCCTGGATGGGGCAGGGATCCTATGGCTACACCTTC	CAWMGQGSYGYTF
TRBV4-2	TRBJ2-3	.	.	TGTGCCAGCAGCCAAGTGGCAGCGGCAGATACGCAGTATTTT	CASSQVAAADTQYF
TRBV10-1	TRBJ2-7	.	TRBD2	TGCGCCAGCACTCACTCCGCGGGAGTAGGAGAGCAGTACTTC	CASTHSAGVGEQYF
TRBV6-1	TRBJ2-1	.	TRBD2	TGTGCCAGCAGTGGAAGGACTAGCGGGAGGTTGGGGAATGAGCAGTTCTTC	CASSGRTSGRLGNEQFF
TRBV19	TRBJ2-1	once	.	TGTGCCAGTACCCCGGAGTGGAGTGGTGAGCAGTTCTTC	CASTPEWSGEQFF
TRBV3-1/TRBV3-2	TRBJ1-1	.	.	TGTGCCAGCAGCCAAGGTGTCAGGGTGACTGAAGCTTTCTTT	CASSQGVRVTEAFF
TRBV29-1	TRBJ1-2	.	.	TGCAGCGTTGGTGGATTGGCAGGGGAAGGCTACACCTTC	CSVGGLAGEGYTF
TRBV6-5	TRBJ2-1	few	TRBD2	TGTGCCAGCAGTTACCGAGCGGGGAATACGAATGAGCAGTTCTTC	CASSYRAGNTNEQFF
TRBV10-3	TRBJ1-1	.	.	TGTGCCATCAGTGCGGCACTAGTGCCGGTTGAAGCTTTCTTT	CAISAALVPVEAFF
TRBV3-1/TRBV3-2	TRBJ2-2	.	TRBD1	TGTGCCAGCAGCCAAAGAGGGACAGGTCCTCCCTTCACCGGGGAGCTGTTTTTT	CASSQRGTGPPFTGELFF
TRBV27	TRBJ1-1	.	TRBD1	TGTGCCAGCAGTTTTTACAGGGGGACTGAAGCTTTCTTT	CASSFYRGTEAFF
TRBV19	TRBJ2-1	.	TRBD1	TGTGCCAGTAGTCTCGACAGGGCATCCTACAATGAGCAGTTCTTC	CASSLDRASYNEQFF
TRBV6-5	TRBJ2-2	.	.	TGTGCCAGCAGTTTTCAGGGTTACGGCACCGGGGAGCTGTTTTTT	CASSFQGYGTGELFF
TRBV5-4	TRBJ2-2	.	TRBD2	TGTGCCAGCAGCAAGGGTAGCGGGAGGCCTCAGACCGGGGAGCTGTTTTTT	CASSKGSGRPQTGELFF
TRBV12-3/TRBV12-4	TRBJ2-7	.	.	TGTGCCAGCAGTTTGGGAGGGGGGGGCGAGCAGTACTTC	CASSLGGGGEQYF
TRBV3-1/TRBV3-2	TRBJ1-1	.	.	TGTGCCAGCAGCCAAGCACAGGGGAACACTGAAGCTTTCTTT	CASSQAQGNTEAFF
TRBV5-6	TRBJ2-2	.	.	TGTGCCAGCAGCTTGGGAGCCGGGGTAAACACCGGGGAGCTGTTTTTT	CASSLGAGVNTGELFF